This T cell receptor beta chain is from a study of graft-versus-host responses after intestinal transplantation. In the study overall: Every recipient underwent anti-thymocyte globulin induction, then tacrolimus and steroids for three to four years.

General study points: The authors found GvH clones in recipient marrow, some appearing first in ileum or blood. Maximum circulating GvH clone levels tracked with early post-transplant HvG decreases.

Produced via immunoSEQ multiplex PCR; TCRdb's table is partial and in-frame only. The sample contains approximately 90,000 clones, roughly 85% of which appear only once. The V gene lost 2 bases and the J gene lost 7 bases, with 12 bases spanning the gap. The length of the CDR3 is 13 residues. Per the germline V gene, CDR1 is SGHVS and CDR2 is FNYEAQ. Comments on this clone: Its antigen is undetermined.

The TCR comes from a human donor who received an intestinal transplant. This chain uses TRBV7-6 with TRBJ2-7; no definite D call. The starting material was unstimulated CD4+ T cells sorted from spleen or lymph node cells, obtained before intestinal transplant. This chain's CDR3 is CASSLSRLREQYF. DNA of the CDR3: TGTGCCAGCAGCTTAAGCCGTCTAAGAGAGCAGTACTTC.